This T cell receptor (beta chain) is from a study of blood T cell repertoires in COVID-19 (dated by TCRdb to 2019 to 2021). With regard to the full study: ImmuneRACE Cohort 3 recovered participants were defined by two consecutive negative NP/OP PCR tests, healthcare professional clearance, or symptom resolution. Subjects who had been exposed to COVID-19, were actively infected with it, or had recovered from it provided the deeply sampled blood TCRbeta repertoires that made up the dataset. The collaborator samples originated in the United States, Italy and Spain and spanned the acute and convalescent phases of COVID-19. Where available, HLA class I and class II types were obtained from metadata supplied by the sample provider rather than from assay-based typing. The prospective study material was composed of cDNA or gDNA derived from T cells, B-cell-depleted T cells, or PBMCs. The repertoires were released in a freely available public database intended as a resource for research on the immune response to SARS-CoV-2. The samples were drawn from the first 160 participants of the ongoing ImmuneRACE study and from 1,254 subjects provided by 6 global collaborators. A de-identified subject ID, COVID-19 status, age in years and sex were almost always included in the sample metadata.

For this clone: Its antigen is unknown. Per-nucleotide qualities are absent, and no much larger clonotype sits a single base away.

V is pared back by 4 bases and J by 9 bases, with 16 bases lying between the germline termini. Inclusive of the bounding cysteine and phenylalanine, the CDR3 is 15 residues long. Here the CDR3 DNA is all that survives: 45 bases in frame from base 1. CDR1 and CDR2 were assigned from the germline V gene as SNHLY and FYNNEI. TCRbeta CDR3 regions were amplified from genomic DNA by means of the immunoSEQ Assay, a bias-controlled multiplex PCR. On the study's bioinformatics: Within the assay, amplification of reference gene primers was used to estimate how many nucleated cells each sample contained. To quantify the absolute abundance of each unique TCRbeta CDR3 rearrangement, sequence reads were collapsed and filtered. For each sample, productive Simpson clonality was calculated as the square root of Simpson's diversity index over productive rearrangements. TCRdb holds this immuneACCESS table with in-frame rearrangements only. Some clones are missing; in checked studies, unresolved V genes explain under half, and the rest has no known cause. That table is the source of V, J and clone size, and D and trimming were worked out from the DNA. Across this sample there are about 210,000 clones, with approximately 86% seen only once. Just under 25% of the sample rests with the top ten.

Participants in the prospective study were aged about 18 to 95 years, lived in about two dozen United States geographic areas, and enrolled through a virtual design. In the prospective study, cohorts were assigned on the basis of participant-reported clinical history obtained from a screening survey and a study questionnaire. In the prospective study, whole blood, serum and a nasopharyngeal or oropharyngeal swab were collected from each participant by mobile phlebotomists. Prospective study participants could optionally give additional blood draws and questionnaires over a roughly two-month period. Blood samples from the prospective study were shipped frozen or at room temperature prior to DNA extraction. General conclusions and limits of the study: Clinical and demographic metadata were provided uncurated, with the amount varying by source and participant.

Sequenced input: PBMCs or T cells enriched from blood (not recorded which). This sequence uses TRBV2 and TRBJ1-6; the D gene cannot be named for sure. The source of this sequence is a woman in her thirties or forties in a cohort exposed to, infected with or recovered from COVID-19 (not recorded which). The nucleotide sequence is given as TGTGCCAGCAGTGCTGGGATCTCAGGAGGTTCACCCCTCCACTTT. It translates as CASSAGISGGSPLHF.